This is a list of T cell receptor beta chains from one sample in a study of OX40 agonist ivuxolimab in advanced cancers. The method was immunoSEQ multiplex PCR; TCRdb's version includes in-frame clones alone and lacks a portion of them. The data show approximately 100,000 clones, less than 95% seen once. This specimen consisted of CD4+ or CD8+ T cells sorted from blood, obtained in a trial of the OX40 agonist ivuxolimab. These receptors originate from an adult with an advanced solid tumor such as melanoma, head and neck, liver or kidney cancer. CDR3s include the opening cysteine and the closing phenylalanine or tryptophan. A D gene is named only where the DNA matches it firmly. The listing skips clone size in some rows; elsewhere it reads once, few, many or a size class.

TRBJ2-7 | once | TRBV19 | NA | TGTGCCAGTAGTATAGCAGGGGACTCCTACGAGCAGTACTTC | CASSIAGDSYEQYF
TRBJ2-3 | NA | TRBV18 | NA | TGTGCCAGCTCACCACGGGGGGACACATCGACAGATACGCAGTATTTT | CASSPRGDTSTDTQYF
TRBJ1-2 | NA | TRBV18 | TRBD1 | TGTGCCAGCTCACCATCCGGGACAGGGTCCCATGGCTACACCTTC | CASSPSGTGSHGYTF
TRBJ2-2 | NA | TRBV28 | TRBD2 | TGTGCCAGCTCCCAAGCTAGCGGGATATGGGACACCGGGGAGCTGTTTTTT | CASSQASGIWDTGELFF
TRBJ2-5 | NA | TRBV7-9 | NA | TGTGCCAGCAGCTTAGACCAGGGAGTTGAAGAGACCCAGTACTTC | CASSLDQGVEETQYF
TRBJ1-5 | NA | TRBV19 | TRBD1 | TGTGCCAGTAGTATGCCACGGGGACAGGGAGGCAATCAGCCCCAGCATTTT | CASSMPRGQGGNQPQHF
TRBJ2-3 | NA | TRBV5-1 | TRBD2 | TGCGCCAGCAGCTTGGCCGAGAGACTAGCGGGAGTCAGGACAGATACGCAGTATTTT | CASSLAERLAGVRTDTQYF
TRBJ2-7 | NA | TRBV14 | NA | TGTGCCAGCAGTTGGGGGGCCTACGAGCAGTACTTC | CASSWGAYEQYF
TRBJ2-3 | NA | TRBV4-2 | NA | TGTGCCAGCAGCCAAGTAGCGGACAGCGCTAGCACAGATACGCAGTATTTT | CASSQVADSASTDTQYF
TRBJ1-2 | NA | TRBV4-3 | NA | TGCGCCAGCAGCCTACGAACAGGGTATGGCTATGGCTACACCTTC | CASSLRTGYGYGYTF
TRBJ1-2 | NA | TRBV28 | TRBD1 | TGTGCCAGCAGTTTATGGACAGGGGTGGACTATGGCTACACCTTC | CASSLWTGVDYGYTF
TRBJ2-5 | NA | TRBV4-3 | NA | TGCGCCAGCAGCCAAGATGGGGTCGGAGAGACCCAGTACTTC | CASSQDGVGETQYF
TRBJ2-3 | NA | TRBV6-1 | NA | TGTGCCAGCAGTGAACTCCAGGGCGAGGCAGATACGCAGTATTTT | CASSELQGEADTQYF
TRBJ1-2 | NA | TRBV2 | TRBD1 | TGTGCCAGCGGGGACAGAAGGTATGGCTACACCTTC | CASGDRRYGYTF
TRBJ1-5 | NA | TRBV28 | NA | TGTGCCAGCAGTTTAGGGCAGGGTTACGTGAGCAATCAGCCCCAGCATTTT | CASSLGQGYVSNQPQHF
TRBJ2-7 | once | TRBV5-1 | TRBD1 | TGCGCCAGCAGCTTAAGACAGGGGGCACACGAGCAGTACTTC | CASSLRQGAHEQYF
TRBJ2-7 | NA | TRBV10-3 | NA | TGTGCCATCAGCCCCGCCCTGGACAGCCTCTACGAGCAGTACTTC | CAISPALDSLYEQYF
TRBJ2-3 | NA | TRBV11-2 | TRBD2 | TGTGCCAGCAGCCGGACCGGAGCGGGAAGCACAGATACGCAGTATTTT | CASSRTGAGSTDTQYF
TRBJ2-7 | NA | TRBV5-4 | NA | TGTGCCAGCAGCTTGGCGCTGGAGTACGAGCAGTACTTC | CASSLALEYEQYF
TRBJ1-2 | NA | TRBV10-3 | TRBD1 | TGTGCCATCAGTGTGGGACAGGGGTTAAACTATGGCTACACCTTC | CAISVGQGLNYGYTF
TRBJ2-1 | NA | TRBV18 | NA | TGTGCCAGCTCGCCATTAGTGACGAGCTCCTACAATGAGCAGTTCTTC | CASSPLVTSSYNEQFF
TRBJ2-2 | NA | TRBV5-4 | NA | TGTGCCAGCAGCTTGGATGCGGGACCGAACACCGGGGAGCTGTTTTTT | CASSLDAGPNTGELFF
TRBJ1-2 | NA | TRBV25-1 | NA | TGTGCCAGCAGTGCGGCCAGGGGAAGAGGGGATGGCTACACCTTC | CASSAARGRGDGYTF
TRBJ1-1 | NA | TRBV6-5 | NA | TGTGCCAGCAGTTATCTAGGGGGTAGAACTGAAGCTTTCTTT | CASSYLGGRTEAFF
TRBJ2-1 | NA | TRBV11-1 | NA | TGTGCCAGCAGCTTAACAGGGAGGTACAATGAGCAGTTCTTC | CASSLTGRYNEQFF
TRBJ1-4 | NA | TRBV5-4 | NA | TGTGCCAGCAGCTTGGATGCAGTCAATTACCAATTT | CASSLDAVNYQF
TRBJ1-1 | NA | TRBV6-5 | NA | TGTGCCAGCAGTTACTCAGGGGTGAACACTGAAGCTTTCTTT | CASSYSGVNTEAFF
TRBJ2-3 | few | TRBV27 | TRBD1 | TGTGCCAGCAGTTTGCGGGTGGGGACAGGAGACTATACGCAGTATTTT | CASSLRVGTGDYTQYF
TRBJ1-2 | NA | TRBV28 | TRBD1 | TGTGCCATCAGGGGGCAGGGGTCTAACTATGGCTACACCTTC | CAIRGQGSNYGYTF
TRBJ2-2 | NA | TRBV5-1 | NA | TGCGCCAGCAGCTTGTATCTGGGCCGGGCCGGGGAGCTGTTTTTT | CASSLYLGRAGELFF
TRBJ2-2 | NA | TRBV11-3 | NA | TGTGCCAGCAGCTTAGCTAGCACCGGGGAGCTGTTTTTT | CASSLASTGELFF
TRBJ1-4 | NA | TRBV5-4 | TRBD1 | TGTGCCAGCAGCTTGGTGGGACAGGATGAAAAACTGTTTTTT | CASSLVGQDEKLFF
TRBJ2-4 | NA | TRBV30 | NA | TGTGCCTGGAGTGTAGGCCAGGGGTTGGGCAAAAACATTCAGTACTTC | CAWSVGQGLGKNIQYF
TRBJ2-2 | NA | TRBV30 | NA | TGTGCCTGGAGTGTAGGATTTAACACCGGGGAGCTGTTTTTT | CAWSVGFNTGELFF
TRBJ1-1 | NA | TRBV7-9 | TRBD1 | TGTGCCAGCAGCTTAGTACGACAGGGCGCTGAAGCTTTCTTT | CASSLVRQGAEAFF
TRBJ1-1 | few | TRBV30 | TRBD1 | TGTGCCTGGAGTAACACAGGGGGAACTGAAGCTTTCTTT | CAWSNTGGTEAFF
TRBJ2-7 | NA | TRBV15 | NA | TGTGCCACCAGCAGAGATCAAGAAACGGGGGTCTCCGCGAGGCAGTACTTC | CATSRDQETGVSARQYF
TRBJ2-3 | NA | TRBV7-6 | TRBD2 | TGTGCCAGCAGCTCCCCCCCCGGGACTAGAACAGATACGCAGTATTTT | CASSSPPGTRTDTQYF
TRBJ1-4 | once | TRBV28 | TRBD1 | TGTGCCAGCAGTTTAGCTGGACAGGGGGCATCTAATGAAAAACTGTTTTTT | CASSLAGQGASNEKLFF
TRBJ1-1 | NA | TRBV5-1 | NA | TGCGCCAGCAGCTCCCAGTTGACCGGACCGGGCACTGAAGCTTTCTTT | CASSSQLTGPGTEAFF
TRBJ2-5 | once | TRBV6-1 | NA | TGCGCCAGCAGTGTGACCTGGACTGATCCAGAGACCCAGTACTTC | CASSVTWTDPETQYF
TRBJ1-2 | NA | TRBV27 | NA | TGTGCCAGCAGTGAAAAGCCGGGACAACGGGGCTACACCTTC | CASSEKPGQRGYTF
TRBJ2-2 | NA | TRBV30 | TRBD2 | TGTGCCTCTCGTGGTAGCGGGGTCTATACCGGGGAGCTGTTTTTT | CASRGSGVYTGELFF
TRBJ2-5 | NA | TRBV4-2 | TRBD2 | TGTGCCAGCAGCCAGGCCCTAGCGGGAGAAGAGACCCAGTACTTC | CASSQALAGEETQYF
TRBJ1-2 | NA | TRBV25-1 | NA | TGTGCCAGCAGTGAATTGAGGGACTATGGCTACACCTTC | CASSELRDYGYTF
TRBJ2-7 | NA | TRBV27 | NA | TGTGCCAGCAGTTCCTCAGGGTCTAGCTCCTACGAGCAGTACTTC | CASSSSGSSSYEQYF
TRBJ2-7 | few | TRBV30 | NA | TGTGCCTGGAGTGTACTTGGGCCGTACGAGCAGTACTTC | CAWSVLGPYEQYF
TRBJ2-7 | NA | TRBV10-3 | NA | TGTGCCATCAGTGAGTGGCAGGACTCCTACGAGCAGTACTTC | CAISEWQDSYEQYF
TRBJ2-2 | NA | TRBV10-2 | TRBD2 | TGCGCCAGCAAACTAGCGGGTCCTCCCGGGGAGCTGTTTTTT | CASKLAGPPGELFF
TRBJ2-2 | NA | TRBV19 | NA | TGTGCCAGTAGTGCAGCCGGGGAGCTGTTTTTT | CASSAAGELFF